This note documents a single TCR beta chain sequence. The antigen remains undetermined. Isolated RNA was reverse transcribed in full, so expressed TCRB transcripts were sequenced. Sequencing of naive, central memory and regulatory T cell samples gave an average of approximately 3.3 million reads. Assay: immunoSEQ multiplex PCR; the TCRdb copy retains only in-frame clones and omits some. Found here are under 150,000 clones, about 7% of them singletons; the top ten hold about 1.4%. The data stem from a study of beta chain features in type 1 diabetes. Findings and caveats of the study: Researchers caution that PCR might favor shorter templates, equally among patients and controls.

The germline V gene has CDR1 SNHLY and CDR2 FYNNEI. The CDR3 has 15 amino acids. V was pared by 6 bases and J by 2 bases, with 4 bases of the junction left unmatched. The sequencing input was central memory CD4+ T cells from blood. The clonotype was recovered from a woman in her thirties in good health. The chain links TRBV2 to TRBJ2-3, with 11 bases lining up with TRBD2. The CDR3: CASRRTSGLTDTQYF. In nucleotides, the CDR3 is TGTGCCAGCAGGAGGACTAGCGGGCTCACAGATACGCAGTATTTT.